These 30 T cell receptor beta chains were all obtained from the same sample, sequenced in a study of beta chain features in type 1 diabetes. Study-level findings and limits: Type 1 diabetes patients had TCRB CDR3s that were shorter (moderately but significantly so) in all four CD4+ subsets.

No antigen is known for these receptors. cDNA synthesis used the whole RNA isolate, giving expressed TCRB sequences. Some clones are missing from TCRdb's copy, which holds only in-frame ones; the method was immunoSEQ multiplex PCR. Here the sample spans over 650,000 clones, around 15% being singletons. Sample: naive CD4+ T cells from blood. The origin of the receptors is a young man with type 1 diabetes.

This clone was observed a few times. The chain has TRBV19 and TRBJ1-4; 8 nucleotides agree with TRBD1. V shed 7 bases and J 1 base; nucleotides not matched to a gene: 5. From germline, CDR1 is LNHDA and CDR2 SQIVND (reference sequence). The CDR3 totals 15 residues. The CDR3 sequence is CASNTGQGTNEKLFF. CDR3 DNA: TGTGCCAGTAATACTGGACAGGGAACTAATGAAAAACTGTTTTTT.

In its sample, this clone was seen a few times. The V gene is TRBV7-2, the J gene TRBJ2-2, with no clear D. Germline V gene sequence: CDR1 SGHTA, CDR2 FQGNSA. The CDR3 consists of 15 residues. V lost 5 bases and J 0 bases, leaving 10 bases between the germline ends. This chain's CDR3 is CASSPRRTNTGELFF. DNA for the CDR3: TGTGCCAGCAGCCCCAGACGGACGAACACCGGGGAGCTGTTTTTT.

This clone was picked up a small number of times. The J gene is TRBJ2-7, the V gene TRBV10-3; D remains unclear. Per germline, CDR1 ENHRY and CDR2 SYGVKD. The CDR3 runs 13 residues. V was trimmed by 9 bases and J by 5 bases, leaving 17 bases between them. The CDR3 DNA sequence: TGTGCCATTCTTGCTTGGGTCGGAGACGAGCAGTACTTC. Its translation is CAILAWVGDEQYF.

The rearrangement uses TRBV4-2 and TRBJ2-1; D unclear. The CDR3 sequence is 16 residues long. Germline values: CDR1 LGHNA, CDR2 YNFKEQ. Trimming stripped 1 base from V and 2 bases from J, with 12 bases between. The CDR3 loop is CASSQVPTFTYNEQFF. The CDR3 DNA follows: TGTGCCAGCAGCCAAGTCCCGACTTTTACCTACAATGAGCAGTTCTTC.

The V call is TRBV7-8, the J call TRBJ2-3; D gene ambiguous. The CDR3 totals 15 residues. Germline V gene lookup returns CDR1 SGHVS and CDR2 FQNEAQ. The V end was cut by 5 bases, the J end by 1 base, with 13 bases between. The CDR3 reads CASSPSSARTDTQYF. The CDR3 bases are TGTGCCAGCAGCCCCAGTTCCGCCCGCACAGATACGCAGTATTTT.

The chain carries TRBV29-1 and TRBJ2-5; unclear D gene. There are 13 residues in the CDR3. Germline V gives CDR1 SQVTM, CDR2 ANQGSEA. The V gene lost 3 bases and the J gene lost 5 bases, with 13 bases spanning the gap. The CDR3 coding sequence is TGCAGCGTTGAGAACGGGCAGTGGGAGACCCAGTACTTC. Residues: CSVENGQWETQYF.

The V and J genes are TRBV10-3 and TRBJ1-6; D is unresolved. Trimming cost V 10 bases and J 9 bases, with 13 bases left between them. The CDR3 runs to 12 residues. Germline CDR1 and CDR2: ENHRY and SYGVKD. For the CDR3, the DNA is TGTGCCACCTCGAAGCAGACTTCACCCCTCCACTTT. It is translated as CATSKQTSPLHF.

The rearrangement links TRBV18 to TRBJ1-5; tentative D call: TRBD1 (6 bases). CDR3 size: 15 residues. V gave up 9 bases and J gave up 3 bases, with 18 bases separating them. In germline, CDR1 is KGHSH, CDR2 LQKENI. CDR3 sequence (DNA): TGTGCCAGTTCAGGGGCGTTAGAGGACAATCAGCCCCAGCATTTT. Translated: CASSGALEDNQPQHF. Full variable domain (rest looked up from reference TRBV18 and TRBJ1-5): NAGVMQNPRHLVRRRGQEARLRCSPMKGHSHVYWYRQLPEEGLKFMVYLQKENIIDESGMPKERFSAEFPKEGPSILRIQQVVRGDSAAYFCASSGALEDNQPQHFGDGTRLSIL.

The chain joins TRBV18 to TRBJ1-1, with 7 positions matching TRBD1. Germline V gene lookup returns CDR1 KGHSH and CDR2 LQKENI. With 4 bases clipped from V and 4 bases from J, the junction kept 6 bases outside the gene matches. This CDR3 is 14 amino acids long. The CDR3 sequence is CASSLVAGGTEAFF. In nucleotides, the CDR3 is TGTGCCAGCTCACTAGTTGCAGGGGGCACTGAAGCTTTCTTT.

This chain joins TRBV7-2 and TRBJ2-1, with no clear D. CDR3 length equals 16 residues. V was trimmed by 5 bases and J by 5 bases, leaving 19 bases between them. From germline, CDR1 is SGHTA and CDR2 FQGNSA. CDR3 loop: CASSPPRTLYHNEQFF. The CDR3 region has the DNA TGTGCCAGCAGCCCTCCTAGGACCCTCTACCACAATGAGCAGTTCTTC.

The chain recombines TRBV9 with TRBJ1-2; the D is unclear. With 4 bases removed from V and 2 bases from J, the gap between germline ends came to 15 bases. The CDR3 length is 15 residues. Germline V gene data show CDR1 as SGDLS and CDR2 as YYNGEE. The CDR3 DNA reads TGTGCCAGCAGCCCCAGCCAGCTAGGAAACTATGGCTACACCTTC. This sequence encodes CASSPSQLGNYGYTF.

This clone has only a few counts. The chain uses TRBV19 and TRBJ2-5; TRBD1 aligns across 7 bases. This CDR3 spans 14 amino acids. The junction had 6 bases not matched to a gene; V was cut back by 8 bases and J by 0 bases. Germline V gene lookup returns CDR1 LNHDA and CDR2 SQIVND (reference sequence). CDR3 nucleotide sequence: TGTGCCAGTGGGACCGGGACAGACCAAGAGACCCAGTACTTC. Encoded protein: CASGTGTDQETQYF.

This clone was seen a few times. The CDR3 reads CAIMSGGEYNEQFF. The CDR3 coding sequence is TGTGCCATCATGAGCGGGGGGGAGTACAATGAGCAGTTCTTC. The chain carries TRBV10-3 and TRBJ2-1, with 10 nucleotides matching TRBD2. CDR3 length: 14 amino acids. Germline-derived CDR1 and CDR2 are ENHRY and SYGVKD. Trimming at V came to 7 bases and at J to 4 bases, leaving 4 bases not matched to a gene.

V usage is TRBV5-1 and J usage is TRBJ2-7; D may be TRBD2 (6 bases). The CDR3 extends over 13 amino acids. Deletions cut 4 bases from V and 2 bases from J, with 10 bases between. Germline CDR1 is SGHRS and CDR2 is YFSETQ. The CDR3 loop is CASSAGRTYEQYF. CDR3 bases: TGCGCCAGCAGCGCGGGACGGACCTACGAGCAGTACTTC.

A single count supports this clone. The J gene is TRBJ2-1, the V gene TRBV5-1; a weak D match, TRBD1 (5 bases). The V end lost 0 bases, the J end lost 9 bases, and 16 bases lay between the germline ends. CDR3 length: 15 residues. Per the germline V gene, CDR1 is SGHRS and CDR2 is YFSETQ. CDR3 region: CASSLEGRDHTEQFF. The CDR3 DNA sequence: TGCGCCAGCAGCTTGGAGGGGCGAGATCACACTGAGCAGTTCTTC.

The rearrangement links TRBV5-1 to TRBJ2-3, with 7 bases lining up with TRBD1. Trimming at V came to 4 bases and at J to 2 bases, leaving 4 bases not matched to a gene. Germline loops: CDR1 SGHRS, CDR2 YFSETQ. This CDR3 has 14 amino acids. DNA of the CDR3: TGCGCCAGCAGCCCTGGGACAGACACAGATACGCAGTATTTT. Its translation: CASSPGTDTDTQYF.

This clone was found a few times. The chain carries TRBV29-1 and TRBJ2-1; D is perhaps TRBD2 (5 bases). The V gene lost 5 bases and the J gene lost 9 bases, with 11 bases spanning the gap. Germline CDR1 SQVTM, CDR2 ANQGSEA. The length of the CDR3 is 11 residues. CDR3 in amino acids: CSVMRAAEQFF. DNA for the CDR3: TGCAGCGTTATGAGGGCGGCTGAGCAGTTCTTC.

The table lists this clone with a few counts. The CDR3 loop is CAWSMGQGANEQFF. The CDR3 DNA reads TGTGCCTGGAGTATGGGACAGGGGGCCAATGAGCAGTTCTTC. V usage is TRBV30 and J usage is TRBJ2-1; 12 bases map to TRBD1. Trimming at V came to 2 bases and at J to 6 bases, leaving 2 bases not matched to a gene. The length of the CDR3 is 14 residues. The V gene's germline CDR1 is GTSNPN and CDR2 SVGIG (reference sequence). Together with reference TRBV30 and TRBJ2-1, the CDR3 gives the full variable domain: SQTIHQWPATLVQPVGSPLSLECTVEGTSNPNLYWYRQAAGRGLQLLFYSVGIGQISSEVPQNLSASRPQDRQFILSSKKLLLSDSGFYLCAWSMGQGANEQFFGPGTRLTVL.

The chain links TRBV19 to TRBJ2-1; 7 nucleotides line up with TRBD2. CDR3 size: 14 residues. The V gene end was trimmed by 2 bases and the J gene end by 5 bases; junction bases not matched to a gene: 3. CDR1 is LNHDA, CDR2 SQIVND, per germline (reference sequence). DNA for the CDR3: TGTGCCAGTAGTATAAGCGGGATGAACAATGAGCAGTTCTTC. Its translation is CASSISGMNNEQFF.

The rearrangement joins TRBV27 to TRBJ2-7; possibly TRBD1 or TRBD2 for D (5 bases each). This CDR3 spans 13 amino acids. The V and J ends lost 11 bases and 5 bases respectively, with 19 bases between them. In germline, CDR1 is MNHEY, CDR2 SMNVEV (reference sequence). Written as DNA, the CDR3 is TGTGCCCCCATATGGGACCCGAATCACGAGCAGTACTTC. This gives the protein CAPIWDPNHEQYF.

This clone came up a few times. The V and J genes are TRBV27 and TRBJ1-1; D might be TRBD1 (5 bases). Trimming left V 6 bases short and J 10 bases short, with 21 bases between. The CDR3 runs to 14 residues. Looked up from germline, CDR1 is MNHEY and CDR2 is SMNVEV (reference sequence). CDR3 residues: CASSQWERQGRAFF. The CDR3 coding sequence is TGTGCCAGCAGCCAATGGGAGAGGCAGGGAAGAGCTTTCTTT.

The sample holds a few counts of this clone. Written as DNA, the CDR3 is TGTGCCAGCAGGCTGACTGGTAGCTCCTACGAGCAGTACTTC. This encodes CASRLTGSSYEQYF. J is TRBJ2-7 and V is TRBV28, with D uncertain. Trimming shortened V by 6 bases and J by 0 bases, and 12 bases separated the two germline ends. Germline lookup yields CDR1 MDHEN and CDR2 SYDVKM. The CDR3 contains 14 residues.

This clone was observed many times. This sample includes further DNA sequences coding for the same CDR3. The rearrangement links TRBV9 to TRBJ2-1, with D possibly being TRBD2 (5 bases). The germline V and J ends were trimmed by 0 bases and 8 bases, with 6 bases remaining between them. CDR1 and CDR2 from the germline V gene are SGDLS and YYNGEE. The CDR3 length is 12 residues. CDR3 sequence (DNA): TGTGCCAGCAGCGTAGGGCGGGATGAGCAGTTCTTC. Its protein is CASSVGRDEQFF.

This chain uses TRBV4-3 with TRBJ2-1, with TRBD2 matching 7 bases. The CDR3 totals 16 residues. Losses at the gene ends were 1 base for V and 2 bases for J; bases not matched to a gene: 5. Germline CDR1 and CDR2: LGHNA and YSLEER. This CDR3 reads CASSQGARGTYNEQFF. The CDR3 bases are TGCGCCAGCAGCCAAGGAGCGCGGGGGACCTACAATGAGCAGTTCTTC.

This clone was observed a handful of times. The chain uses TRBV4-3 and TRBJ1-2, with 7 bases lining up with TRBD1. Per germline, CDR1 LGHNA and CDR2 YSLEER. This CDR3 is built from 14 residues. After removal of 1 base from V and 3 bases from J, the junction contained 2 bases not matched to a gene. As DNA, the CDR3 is TGCGCCAGCAGCCAAGGTGGGACAGACTATGGCTACACCTTC. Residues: CASSQGGTDYGYTF.

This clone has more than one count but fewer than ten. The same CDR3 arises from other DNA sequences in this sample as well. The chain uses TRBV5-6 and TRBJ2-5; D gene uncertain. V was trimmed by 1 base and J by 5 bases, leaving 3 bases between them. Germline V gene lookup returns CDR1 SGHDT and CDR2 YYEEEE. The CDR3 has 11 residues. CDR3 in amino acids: CASSLSETQYF. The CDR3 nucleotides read TGTGCCAGCAGCTTGAGCGAGACCCAGTACTTC. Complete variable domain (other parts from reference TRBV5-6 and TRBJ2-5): DAGVTQSPTHLIKTRGQQVTLRCSPKSGHDTVSWYQQALGQGPQFIFQYYEEEERQRGNFPDRFSGHQFPNYSSELNVNALLLGDSALYLCASSLSETQYFGPGTRLLVL.

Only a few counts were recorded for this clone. CDR3 in amino acids: CSVRGQPNSPLHF. CDR3 DNA: TGCAGCGTCCGGGGGCAGCCTAATTCACCCCTCCACTTT. J is TRBJ1-6 and V is TRBV29-1; maybe TRBD1 (6 bases). The V and J ends lost 6 bases and 6 bases respectively, with 12 bases between them. The length of the CDR3 is 13 residues. Germline V lookup: CDR1 SQVTM, CDR2 ANQGSEA.

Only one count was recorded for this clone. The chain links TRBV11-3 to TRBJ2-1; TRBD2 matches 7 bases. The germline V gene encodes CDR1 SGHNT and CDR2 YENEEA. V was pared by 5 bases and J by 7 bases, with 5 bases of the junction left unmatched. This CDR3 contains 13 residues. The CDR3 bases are TGTGCCAGCAGCCCTGGGGGAGGGAATGAGCAGTTCTTC. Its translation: CASSPGGGNEQFF.

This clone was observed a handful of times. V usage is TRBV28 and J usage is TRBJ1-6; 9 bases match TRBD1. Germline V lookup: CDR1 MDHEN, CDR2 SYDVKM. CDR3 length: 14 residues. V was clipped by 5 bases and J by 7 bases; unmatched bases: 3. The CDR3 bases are TGTGCCAGCAGTCCCGGGACAGGGAATTCACCCCTCCACTTT. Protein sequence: CASSPGTGNSPLHF.

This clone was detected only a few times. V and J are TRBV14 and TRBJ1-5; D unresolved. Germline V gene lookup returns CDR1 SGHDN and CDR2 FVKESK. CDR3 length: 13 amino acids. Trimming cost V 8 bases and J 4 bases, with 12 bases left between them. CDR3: CASGEEQNQPQHF. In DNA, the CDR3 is TGTGCCAGCGGGGAGGAACAAAATCAGCCCCAGCATTTT.